These 29 T cell receptor beta chains share one sample of origin, sequenced in a study of shared clonotypes between healthy human individuals. Libraries were prepared by immunoSEQ multiplex PCR; TCRdb keeps only in-frame clonotypes and omits some of them. The sample shows some 2.1 million clones, 90% to 95% of them seen only once. Sequencing was carried out using naive CD4+ T cells sorted from blood. As for subset: CD45RA+ positively selected. The receptors were gathered from a young man in good health.

For this clone: Other DNA variants within this sample encode the same CDR3. This chain joins TRBV7-9 and TRBJ2-7; perhaps D is TRBD1 or TRBD2 (5 bases each). Germline CDR1 SEHNR, CDR2 FQNEAQ (reference sequence). The CDR3 runs 14 residues. Deletions cut 4 bases from V and 3 bases from J, with 13 bases between. In DNA, the CDR3 is TGTGCCAGCAGCTCATCTGGGACGGGCTACGAGCAGTACTTC. Residues: CASSSSGTGYEQYF.

The chain uses TRBV5-6 and TRBJ1-6, with TRBD1 identical over 9 bases. The length of the CDR3 is 15 residues. V dropped 4 bases and J dropped 7; count of bases not matched to a gene: 6. CDR1 SGHDT and CDR2 YYEEEE come from the germline V gene. CDR3 amino acids: CASSPGTGKNSPLHF. For the CDR3, the DNA is TGTGCCAGCAGCCCGGGGACAGGGAAGAATTCACCCCTCCACTTT.

There are a few counts of this clone. The chain employs TRBV30 and TRBJ1-2; the match to TRBD1 covers 7 bases. CDR1 GTSNPN and CDR2 SVGIG come from the germline V gene (reference sequence). The trim removed 1 base at V and 1 base at J, leaving 6 bases unmatched. This CDR3 is 15 amino acids long. This chain's CDR3 is CAWSGGDSNNYGYTF. Written as DNA, the CDR3 is TGTGCCTGGAGTGGCGGGGACAGCAATAACTATGGCTACACCTTC.

V gene TRBV5-4 combines with J gene TRBJ1-2; D is possibly TRBD1 (5 bases). Germline V gives CDR1 SGHNT, CDR2 YYREEE (reference sequence). CDR3 length: 14 amino acids. Trimming stripped 4 bases from V and 7 bases from J, with 17 bases between. The CDR3 DNA is TGTGCCAGCAGCGCGGACGGGGGAGGGCCTGGCTACACCTTC. It specifies CASSADGGGPGYTF.

The V gene is TRBV7-6, the J gene TRBJ2-3, with 12 bases that match TRBD2. CDR1 is SGHVS, CDR2 FNYEAQ, per germline. V lost 3 bases to trimming and J lost 0 bases; unmatched junction nucleotides: 1. This CDR3 region has 16 residues. This CDR3 is CASSFTSGGSTDTQYF. CDR3 coding DNA: TGTGCCAGCAGCTTTACTAGCGGGGGGAGCACAGATACGCAGTATTTT.

This clone was picked up one time. Other DNA sequences in this sample translate to the same CDR3. The rearrangement uses TRBV5-1 and TRBJ2-5; TRBD2 aligns across 10 bases. Trimming took 4 bases from V and 5 from J; bases not matched to a gene: 8. CDR1 is SGHRS, CDR2 YFSETQ, per germline. The CDR3 extends over 15 amino acids. The CDR3 DNA reads TGCGCCAGCAGCCTTCTAGCGGGAGTAGGGGAGACCCAGTACTTC. Amino acid sequence: CASSLLAGVGETQYF.

The CDR3 sequence is CASSLAVTGRTDTQYF. The CDR3 DNA reads TGTGCCAGCAGCTTGGCGGTGACAGGGCGCACAGATACGCAGTATTTT. The V and J genes are TRBV5-6 and TRBJ2-3, with TRBD1 identical over 7 bases. The trim removed 0 bases at V and 1 base at J, leaving 5 bases unmatched. Germline V gene sequence: CDR1 SGHDT, CDR2 YYEEEE. The length of the CDR3 is 16 residues.

The chain recombines TRBV7-9 with TRBJ1-4; tentative D call: TRBD1 (5 bases). CDR1 and CDR2 (germline): SEHNR, FQNEAQ (reference sequence). The CDR3 is made up of 16 amino acids. Trimming took 5 bases from V and 6 from J, leaving 19 bases between them. CDR3 amino acids: CASSPDGGRRDEKLFF. In DNA form, the CDR3 reads TGTGCCAGCAGCCCGGACGGGGGACGAAGGGATGAAAAACTGTTTTTT.

V is TRBV13 and J is TRBJ2-1, with D hard to call. The CDR3 has 14 residues. The ends were cut back, 1 base at V and 7 bases at J, with 11 bases in the middle. CDR1 and CDR2 from the germline V gene are PRHDT and FYEKMQ (reference sequence). CDR3 sequence reads: CASSLDEVRNEQFF. CDR3 sequence (DNA): TGTGCCAGCAGCTTAGACGAGGTAAGGAATGAGCAGTTCTTC.

The chain employs TRBV4-3 and TRBJ2-5, with D possibly TRBD1 on 6 matching bases. V lost 4 bases, J lost 6 bases, and 18 bases lay in between. CDR3 length: 15 amino acids. The germline gives CDR1 LGHNA, CDR2 YSLEER. Here the CDR3 DNA reads TGCGCCAGCAGCCCGCGGCAGGGGATCATCCAGACCCAGTACTTC. Its protein product is CASSPRQGIIQTQYF.

The CDR3 spells CASSGAGTQETQYF. For the CDR3, the DNA is TGTGCCAGCAGTGGGGCGGGGACCCAAGAGACCCAGTACTTC. This sequence joins TRBV6-6 and TRBJ2-5, with D maybe TRBD2 (6 bases). V lost 5 bases to trimming and J lost 1 base, with 11 bases between them. The CDR3 extends over 14 amino acids. CDR1 and CDR2 from the germline V gene are MNHNY and SVGAGI (reference sequence).

This clone was observed a single time. The same CDR3 also results from other DNA sequences found in this sample. V and J are TRBV7-9 and TRBJ1-4; the D is unclear. Trimming cost V 5 bases and J 4 bases, with 11 bases left between them. The length of the CDR3 is 14 residues. CDR1 SEHNR and CDR2 FQNEAQ come from the germline V gene (reference sequence). The CDR3 reads CASSLGGVNEKLFF. The DNA for the CDR3 is TGTGCCAGCAGCCTAGGAGGAGTTAATGAAAAACTGTTTTTT.

The CDR3 nucleotides are TGCGCCAGCAGTCAGCCAGTGCCCAACACTGAAGCTTTCTTT. Protein sequence: CASSQPVPNTEAFF. The chain combines TRBV23-1 with TRBJ1-1; D gene unclear. TRBV23-1 is annotated as an ORF whose role is uncertain. Trimming stripped 3 bases from V and 2 bases from J, with 10 bases between. This CDR3 contains 14 residues.

About this clone: In the same sample, other DNA sequences code for this CDR3. The chain is built from TRBV28 and TRBJ1-3; D gene ambiguous. The CDR3 has 12 amino acids. V lost 1 base, J lost 4 bases, and 2 bases lay in between. From germline, CDR1 is MDHEN and CDR2 SYDVKM. The CDR3 loop reads CASSLLGNTIYF. The CDR3 DNA follows: TGTGCCAGCAGTTTATTAGGAAACACCATATATTTT.

Comments on this clone: The junction shows a germline mismatch at one end, possibly a read error. This chain links TRBV7-7 with TRBJ1-1; perhaps TRBD1 as D (5 bases). The CDR3 runs to 13 residues. Per germline, CDR1 SSHAT and CDR2 FNYEAQ (reference sequence). CDR3 bases: TGTGCTAGCAGCCAGACAGAGCTTACTGAAGCTTTCTTT. The encoded protein is CASSQTELTEAFF.

The J gene is TRBJ2-7, the V gene TRBV5-6, with D maybe TRBD1 (5 bases). From germline, CDR1 is SGHDT and CDR2 YYEEEE. The CDR3 contains 16 residues. Trimming removed 5 bases from V and 7 bases from J, with 25 bases in between. In DNA form, the CDR3 reads TGTGCCAGCAGACCGTGGGGAAGGCTGACAGAACAAGAGCAGTACTTC. Its protein product is CASRPWGRLTEQEQYF.

The chain combines TRBV5-1 with TRBJ1-2; D is unresolved. CDR1 SGHRS and CDR2 YFSETQ come from the germline V gene. The V end was cut by 0 bases, the J end by 4 bases, with 10 bases between. The CDR3 is 14 residues long. CDR3 DNA sequence: TGCGCCAGCAGCTTGGAGGCCGCGGGCTATGGCTACACCTTC. This encodes CASSLEAAGYGYTF.

This sequence joins TRBV5-1 and TRBJ2-7, with D perhaps TRBD1 or TRBD2 (7 bases each). CDR3 length equals 15 residues. V lost 4 bases, J lost 2 bases, and 16 bases lay in between. The germline V gene encodes CDR1 SGHRS and CDR2 YFSETQ. CDR3 loop: CASSRGEGAAYEQYF. The CDR3 bases are TGCGCCAGCAGCCGCGGGGAGGGGGCGGCCTACGAGCAGTACTTC.

V gene TRBV11-2 combines with J gene TRBJ2-1; 7 bases match TRBD2. This CDR3 is 15 amino acids long. J was trimmed by 3 bases and V by 1 base; bases with no gene match: 3. Germline lookup yields CDR1 SGHAT and CDR2 FQNNGV. The CDR3 here is CASSLAGGFYNEQFF. The CDR3 DNA sequence: TGTGCCAGCAGCTTAGCGGGGGGATTCTACAATGAGCAGTTCTTC.

As concerns this clone: A single base separates this from a much larger clone, so it may be a read error. This chain joins TRBV30 and TRBJ2-3; 10 nucleotides align to TRBD2. Germline CDR1 GTSNPN, CDR2 SVGIG (reference sequence). The CDR3 is 13 residues long. The CDR3 DNA sequence: TGTGTCTGGACTAGCGGCCGCACAGATACGCAGTATTTT. It yields the protein CVWTSGRTDTQYF. Drawing the rest from reference TRBV30 and TRBJ2-3, the complete variable domain is SQTIHQWPATLVQPVGSPLSLECTVEGTSNPNLYWYRQAAGRGLQLLFYSVGIGQISSEVPQNLSASRPQDRQFILSSKKLLLSDSGFYLCVWTSGRTDTQYFGPGTRLTVL.

Only a few counts were recorded for this clone. The V gene is TRBV20-1, the J gene TRBJ1-5, with D uncertain. CDR3 length: 11 amino acids. Per the germline V gene, CDR1 is DFQATT and CDR2 is SNEGSKA (reference sequence). V lost 6 bases and J 1 base, leaving 4 bases between the germline ends. CDR3 in amino acids: CSAGSNQPQHF. In nucleotides, the CDR3 is TGCAGTGCGGGGAGCAATCAGCCCCAGCATTTT.

With respect to this clone: This specimen includes other DNA sequences encoding the same CDR3. The chain is built from TRBV10-3 and TRBJ2-2; D possibly corresponds to TRBD1 (5 bases). The germline V and J ends were trimmed by 2 bases and 2 bases, with 12 bases remaining between them. This CDR3 has 16 residues. Germline V gene data show CDR1 as ENHRY and CDR2 as SYGVKD. The CDR3 sequence: CAISEDRGPNTGELFF. The CDR3 DNA reads as TGTGCCATCAGTGAGGATAGGGGCCCCAACACCGGGGAGCTGTTTTTT.

The chain combines TRBV5-1 with TRBJ2-3; TRBD1 or TRBD2 may be the D gene (6 bases each). CDR1 SGHRS and CDR2 YFSETQ come from the germline V gene. Trimming took 0 bases from V and 5 from J, leaving 10 bases between them. The CDR3 has 14 amino acids. This chain's CDR3 is CASSLDREVDTQYF. CDR3 DNA: TGCGCCAGCAGCTTGGACAGGGAGGTAGATACGCAGTATTTT.

Points on this clone: One junction end does not reproduce the germline sequence, and a read error may be involved. This chain connects TRBV16 to TRBJ2-7, with 8 bases identical to TRBD1. There are 10 residues in the CDR3. The germline CDR1 and CDR2 sequences are KGHSY and FQNENV. The CDR3 DNA is TGTGCCAGCAGCCTTAGGGACAGGCCGTTC. Protein product: CASSLRDRPF.

The J gene is TRBJ1-5, the V gene TRBV19, with 7 bases matching TRBD1. The CDR3 spans 16 residues. CDR1 and CDR2 (germline): LNHDA, SQIVND (reference sequence). The V segment lost 7 bases and the J segment 2 bases; nucleotides outside the gene matches: 11. Here the CDR3 reads CASKTTQGTGNQPQHF. The CDR3 DNA reads as TGTGCCAGTAAAACCACTCAGGGGACAGGCAATCAGCCCCAGCATTTT. The full variable domain, its missing parts supplied by reference TRBV19 and TRBJ1-5, is DGGITQSPKYLFRKEGQNVTLSCEQNLNHDAMYWYRQDPGQGLRLIYYSQIVNDFQKGDIAEGYSVSREKKESFPLTVTSAQKNPTAFYLCASKTTQGTGNQPQHFGDGTRLSIL.

The chain couples TRBV7-2 to TRBJ2-1; 7 bases are a match to TRBD2. After removal of 2 bases from V and 4 bases from J, the junction contained 8 bases not matched to a gene. The germline V gene encodes CDR1 SGHTA and CDR2 FQGNSA. This CDR3 comprises 16 residues. CDR3 DNA sequence: TGTGCCAGCAGCTTAACGGGGGGAAAAGGATACAATGAGCAGTTCTTC. As protein: CASSLTGGKGYNEQFF. Full variable domain (remainder filled in from reference TRBV7-2 and TRBJ2-1): GAGVSQSPSNKVTEKGKDVELRCDPISGHTALYWYRQSLGQGLEFLIYFQGNSAPDKSGLPSDRFSAERTGGSVSTLTIQRTQQEDSAVYLCASSLTGGKGYNEQFFGPGTRLTVL.

For this clone: This sample also contains other DNA sequences that code for the same CDR3. The V gene is TRBV7-9, the J gene TRBJ2-3; either TRBD1 or TRBD2 may supply D (6 bases each). This CDR3 contains 14 residues. From germline, CDR1 is SEHNR and CDR2 FQNEAQ (reference sequence). Trimming took off 1 base at V and 6 bases at J, with 11 bases between the two ends. The CDR3 is CASSLGGGPDTQYF. As DNA, the CDR3 is TGTGCCAGCAGCTTAGGAGGGGGGCCGGATACGCAGTATTTT. The complete variable domain, with remaining parts taken from reference TRBV7-9 and TRBJ2-3, reads DTGVSQNPRHKITKRGQNVTFRCDPISEHNRLYWYRQTLGQGPEFLTYFQNEAQLEKSRLLSDRFSAERPKGSFSTLEIQRTEQGDSAMYLCASSLGGGPDTQYFGPGTRLTVL.

The V and J genes are TRBV2 and TRBJ2-2; weak D call: TRBD1 (5 bases). V was trimmed by 6 bases and J by 1 base, leaving 9 bases between them. Looked up from germline, CDR1 is SNHLY and CDR2 is FYNNEI. The CDR3 is 14 amino acids. CDR3 nucleotide sequence: TGTGCCAGCAGGGGGCGATTGAACACCGGGGAGCTGTTTTTT. Translation gives CASRGRLNTGELFF.

The gene calls are TRBV6-1 and TRBJ2-5; 11 nucleotides align to TRBD1. Unmatched junction bases numbered 7, after V lost 8 bases and J lost 5 bases. The CDR3 is made up of 14 amino acids. The V gene's germline CDR1 is MNHNS and CDR2 SASEGT. The CDR3 nucleotides read TGTGCCAGCGGACAGGGGGCGTTTTGGGAGACCCAGTACTTC. Encoded protein: CASGQGAFWETQYF.